This TCR beta chain was obtained from a study of blood T cell repertoires in COVID-19. Germline values: CDR1 GTSNPN, CDR2 SVGIG (reference sequence). There are 17 residues in the CDR3. The V and J ends lost 3 bases and 5 bases, in that order; junction bases with no gene match: 14. Per the study methods: Scientists estimated how many nucleated cells there were by amplifying reference gene primers. The assay was immunoSEQ multiplex PCR, and TCRdb's table has in-frame clones only and misses some. For V, J and clone size, that table is used; D and trimming come from the DNA. The data show 70,000 to 80,000 clones, about nine tenths seen once.

Sequencing was performed on peripheral blood. The V and J genes are TRBV30 and TRBJ1-1; 11 nucleotides align to TRBD1. This sequence originates from a woman aged 45-59 years with acute or convalescent COVID-19. The CDR3 reads CAWRATRDRGFMTEAFF. The CDR3 bases are TGTGCCTGGAGGGCGACCAGGGACAGGGGGTTTATGACTGAAGCTTTCTTT.